Shown below are 16 T cell receptor beta chains from a single sample sequenced in a study of identical twins (TCRdb year 2016). Library preparation employed 5' RACE. The instrument was an Illumina HiSeq 2000. The public reads were quality trimmed at Q25 with fastp and then assembled into clones with MiXCR by TCRdb, keeping productive beta chains. One record per CDR3 amino acid sequence lists the most common genes and DNA. In this sample the table shows more than 1.5 million distinct CDR3 sequences, about 31% of which occur a single time. The leading ten clones occupy about 0.27% of the sample. Sequenced sample: cord blood. All receptors come from a newborn girl in good health.

This clonotype was picked up many times. This chain uses TRBV2 with TRBJ2-7, with D possibly being TRBD1 (5 bases). Germline V gives CDR1 SNHLY, CDR2 FYNNEI. The CDR3 is 15 residues long. The V end lost 2 bases, the J end lost 4 bases, and 15 bases lay between the germline ends. The CDR3: CASSEKGYKWYEQYF. CDR3 nucleotides: TGTGCCAGCAGTGAAAAGGGGTACAAGTGGTACGAGCAGTACTTC. Full variable domain (remainder filled in from reference TRBV2 and TRBJ2-7): EPEVTQTPSHQVTQMGQEVILRCVPISNHLYFYWYRQILGQKVEFLVSFYNNEISEKSEIFDDQFSVERPDGSNFTLKIRSTKLEDSAMYFCASSEKGYKWYEQYFGPGTRLTVT.

The rearrangement joins TRBV20-1 to TRBJ2-3; 8 bases line up with TRBD2. Germline loops: CDR1 DFQATT, CDR2 SNEGSKA (reference sequence). With 3 bases clipped from V and 6 bases from J, the junction kept 5 bases outside the gene matches. The CDR3 spans 13 residues. DNA for the CDR3: TGCAGTGCTAGTCCGGGAGGGGGGGATACGCAGTATTTT. Protein: CSASPGGGDTQYF.

In this sample, this clonotype turned up a few times. This chain links TRBV25-1 with TRBJ1-2; no firm D call. With 6 bases removed from V and 8 bases from J, the gap between germline ends came to 16 bases. The CDR3 totals 13 residues. Germline CDR1 is MGHDK and CDR2 is SYGVNS. The CDR3 coding sequence is TGTGCCAGCAGCGTCACAGCCTTTGTCGGCTACACCTTC. Protein product: CASSVTAFVGYTF.

This clonotype turned up a few times. J is TRBJ2-5 and V is TRBV19, with a weak D call TRBD1 (6 bases). V was shortened by 5 bases and J by 5 bases, with 24 bases between the two germline ends. Germline values: CDR1 LNHDA, CDR2 SQIVND (reference sequence). The length of the CDR3 is 17 residues. This chain's CDR3 is CASSRNRASEWMETQYF. CDR3 sequence (DNA): TGTGCCAGTAGTCGAAACAGGGCCTCGGAATGGATGGAGACCCAGTACTTC.

This clonotype was observed a handful of times. The CDR3 region is CASSDRPGHIYNEQFF. For the CDR3, the DNA is TGTGCCAGCAGCGACAGACCGGGACACATTTACAATGAGCAGTTCTTC. The chain employs TRBV9 and TRBJ2-1, with D possibly matching TRBD1 (6 bases). Germline assignment: CDR1 SGDLS and CDR2 YYNGEE. V was trimmed by 3 bases and J by 4 bases, leaving 17 bases between them. The CDR3 is 16 amino acids.

The rearrangement joins TRBV21-1 to TRBJ2-5. TRBV21-1 constitutes a pseudogene. The CDR3 is 15 amino acids. CDR3 in amino acids: CASSKARPPQETQYF. CDR3 sequence (DNA): TGTGCCAGCAGCAAAGCGAGACCACCTCAAGAGACCCAGTACTTC.

The chain uses TRBV12-3 or TRBV12-4 and TRBJ2-1, with 8 bases aligning to TRBD2. The CDR3 runs to 15 residues. Trimming removed 7 bases from V and 8 bases from J; junction bases left unmatched: 13. This CDR3 is CASIPGLGERDEQFF. As DNA, the CDR3 is TGTGCCAGCATCCCGGGACTAGGGGAGCGAGATGAGCAGTTCTTC.

In nucleotides, the CDR3 is TGTGCCAGCAGCTTACTACTAGCGGGGTCCTACGAGCAGTACTTC. The encoded protein is CASSLLLAGSYEQYF. The V gene is TRBV7-3, the J gene TRBJ2-4; 10 nucleotides line up with TRBD2. The J call may be in error: the DNA end matches TRBJ2-7 better. Per germline, CDR1 SGHTA and CDR2 FQGTGA. This CDR3 has 15 residues.

This sequence joins TRBV2 and TRBJ2-1; D gene ambiguous. The germline V and J ends were trimmed by 5 bases and 3 bases, with 14 bases remaining between them. The CDR3 runs 15 residues. Germline V gene data show CDR1 as SNHLY and CDR2 as FYNNEI. In DNA form, the CDR3 reads TGTGCCAGCAGTCTCACCCCCGCTAACTACAATGAGCAGTTCTTC. Protein sequence: CASSLTPANYNEQFF.

This clonotype was detected ten times or more. The V call is TRBV10-3, the J call TRBJ2-7; D gene uncertain. CDR1 and CDR2 from the germline V gene are ENHRY and SYGVKD. V dropped 3 bases and J dropped 6 bases, with 6 bases sitting between them. CDR3 length equals 11 residues. The CDR3 sequence: CAISDQAEQYF. In nucleotides, the CDR3 is TGTGCCATCAGTGACCAGGCCGAGCAGTACTTC.

This clonotype was observed a few times. V gene TRBV13 combines with J gene TRBJ2-7, with D perhaps TRBD2 (6 bases). CDR1 is PRHDT, CDR2 FYEKMQ, per germline (reference sequence). Trimming pared 5 bases from V and 6 bases from J, leaving 14 bases between. The CDR3 spans 13 residues. CDR3 region: CASSLRLVREQYF. The CDR3 nucleotides are TGTGCCAGCAGCCTCAGACTAGTACGCGAGCAGTACTTC.

The chain is built from TRBV7-2 and TRBJ2-3, with TRBD2 matching 13 bases. The trim removed 0 bases at V and 3 bases at J, leaving 3 bases unmatched. In germline, CDR1 is SGHTA, CDR2 FQGNSA. The CDR3 has 17 amino acids. The CDR3: CASSLAGTSGITDTQYF. CDR3 nucleotides: TGTGCCAGCAGCTTAGCAGGGACTAGCGGGATAACAGATACGCAGTATTTT.

This clonotype has more than one count but fewer than ten. V gene TRBV7-6 combines with J gene TRBJ2-3, with D perhaps assigned TRBD1 or TRBD2 (5 bases each). Germline-derived CDR1 and CDR2 are SGHVS and FNYEAQ. This CDR3 contains 15 residues. V lost 5 bases, J lost 3 bases, and 15 bases lay in between. The CDR3 bases are TGTGCCAGCAGCGCGGTGGGACGGCGGACAGATACGCAGTATTTT. It translates to CASSAVGRRTDTQYF.

This CDR3 is CASSKQGREAKNIQYF. The CDR3 region has the DNA TGTGCCAGCAGTAAACAGGGTCGGGAAGCCAAAAACATTCAGTACTTC. This chain connects TRBV6-6 to TRBJ2-4; TRBD1 is a possible D gene (6 bases). This CDR3 comprises 16 residues. Trimming took 5 bases from V and 0 from J, leaving 14 bases between them. Germline V gene lookup returns CDR1 MNHNY and CDR2 SVGAGI (reference sequence).

This clonotype appeared a few times. The rearrangement links TRBV20-1 to TRBJ1-5; the D is unclear. The CDR3 totals 13 residues. Germline V CDR1 and CDR2: DFQATT, SNEGSKA (reference sequence). V lost 1 base and J lost 7, with 11 bases in between. CDR3 protein: CSARGTHSQPQHF. CDR3 sequence (DNA): TGCAGTGCTAGAGGAACCCATAGCCAGCCCCAGCATTTT.

This clonotype was picked up a small number of times. The genes are TRBV20-1 and TRBJ2-1; either TRBD1 or TRBD2 may fit D (5 bases each). CDR1 is DFQATT and CDR2 is SNEGSKA in the germline V gene (reference sequence). Trimming stripped 0 bases from V and 11 bases from J, with 11 bases between. This CDR3 comprises 12 residues. CDR3 residues: CSARDPEGKQFF. DNA of the CDR3: TGCAGTGCTAGAGACCCCGAGGGGAAGCAGTTCTTC.